This passage covers 20 T cell receptor beta chains from one sample sequenced in a study of blood T cell repertoires in COVID-19. Produced via immunoSEQ multiplex PCR; TCRdb's table is partial and in-frame only. The data contain about 460,000 clones, approximately 86% of them singletons. Sequencing used PBMCs or T cells enriched from blood (not recorded which). The receptors stem from a woman aged 55 to 70 who had recovered from COVID-19.

With regard to this clone: The identical CDR3 is also encoded by other nucleotide sequences in the sample. The chain combines TRBV2 with TRBJ1-2; D is undetermined. Germline CDR1 reads SNHLY; CDR2 reads FYNNEI. V shed 6 bases and J shed 1 base, with 9 bases lying between them. The CDR3 totals 13 residues. CDR3 DNA: TGTGCCAGCAGCCGAGGCAGTAACTATGGCTACACCTTC. This gives the protein CASSRGSNYGYTF. Complete variable domain (other parts from reference TRBV2 and TRBJ1-2): EPEVTQTPSHQVTQMGQEVILRCVPISNHLYFYWYRQILGQKVEFLVSFYNNEISEKSEIFDDQFSVERPDGSNFTLKIRSTKLEDSAMYFCASSRGSNYGYTFGSGTRLTVV.

The chain combines TRBV10-1 with TRBJ2-5; D might be TRBD2 (6 bases). The CDR3 is 14 amino acids. Per the germline V gene, CDR1 is WNHNN and CDR2 is SYGVQD (reference sequence). V was shortened by 0 bases and J by 7 bases, with 12 bases between the two germline ends. The CDR3 DNA reads as TGCGCCAGCAGTGAGTCTACATGGGGAGGGACCCAGTACTTC. Protein sequence: CASSESTWGGTQYF.

This chain uses TRBV5-8 with TRBJ1-2, with 7 bases that match TRBD1. Germline trimming cut 4 bases from V and 4 bases from J; bases unmatched to any gene: 10. The CDR3 totals 15 residues. Looked up from germline, CDR1 is SGHTS and CDR2 is YDEGEE. The chain's CDR3 is CASSPPPGQVYGYTF. The CDR3 bases are TGTGCCAGCAGCCCACCCCCCGGACAGGTCTATGGCTACACCTTC.

The CDR3 sequence: CASRRDFTDTQYF. In DNA, the CDR3 is TGTGCCAGCAGACGGGACTTCACAGATACGCAGTATTTT. V gene TRBV6-5 combines with J gene TRBJ2-3; tentatively, D is TRBD2 (6 bases). Germline CDR1 is MNHEY and CDR2 is SVGAGI. Trimming removed 6 bases from V and 2 bases from J, with 9 bases in between. This CDR3 is 13 amino acids long.

In this sample, this clone turned up a few times. The gene calls are TRBV5-4 and TRBJ1-1; a possible D gene is TRBD1 (5 bases). Trimming left V 4 bases short and J 4 bases short, with 14 bases between. The CDR3 sequence is 14 residues long. The germline CDR1 and CDR2 sequences are SGHNT and YYREEE (reference sequence). CDR3 DNA: TGTGCCAGCAGCCCAACCCAGGGAAGCACTGAAGCTTTCTTT. This sequence encodes CASSPTQGSTEAFF.

CDR3 in amino acids: CASSWTSGATDTQYF. The DNA of the CDR3 is TGTGCCAGCAGCTGGACTAGCGGGGCTACAGATACGCAGTATTTT. This chain connects TRBV7-2 to TRBJ2-3; 12 nucleotides match TRBD2. The germline V gene encodes CDR1 SGHTA and CDR2 FQGNSA. Losses at the gene ends were 4 bases for V and 3 bases for J; bases not matched to a gene: 2. CDR3 size: 15 residues.

The chain couples TRBV7-2 to TRBJ1-2; D remains ambiguous. This CDR3 spans 14 amino acids. CDR1 and CDR2 (germline): SGHTA, FQGNSA. The V and J ends lost 5 bases and 4 bases respectively, with 14 bases between them. CDR3: CASSPAGSAYGYTF. DNA for the CDR3: TGTGCCAGCAGCCCCGCAGGATCCGCCTATGGCTACACCTTC.

The rearrangement joins TRBV28 to TRBJ1-3, with 12 bases matching TRBD1. The V segment lost 7 bases and the J segment 5 bases; nucleotides outside the gene matches: 12. Germline CDR1 MDHEN, CDR2 SYDVKM. This CDR3 is built from 17 residues. For the CDR3, the DNA is TGTGCCAGCATCCCCCCCCCGGGACAGGGGGCAAGAAACACCATATATTTT. It encodes CASIPPPGQGARNTIYF.

V gene TRBV6-6 combines with J gene TRBJ2-1, with TRBD2 matching over 8 bases. J gave up 9 bases and V 8 bases, and 9 bases lay outside the gene matches. CDR1 is MNHNY, CDR2 SVGAGI, per germline (reference sequence). The CDR3 has 13 amino acids. As DNA, the CDR3 is TGTGCCAGCGGCCCTACGGGGGGGAGTGAGCAGTTCTTC. Amino acids: CASGPTGGSEQFF.

The V gene is TRBV19, the J gene TRBJ2-1, with TRBD1 matching 8 bases. J was trimmed by 6 bases and V by 3 bases; bases with no gene match: 7. This CDR3 is built from 15 residues. CDR1 is LNHDA and CDR2 is SQIVND in the germline V gene (reference sequence). As DNA, the CDR3 is TGTGCCAGTAGTATCGCAGGGGGCCGAGGCAATGAGCAGTTCTTC. Amino acid sequence: CASSIAGGRGNEQFF.

This chain joins TRBV6-5 and TRBJ2-7; TRBD1 is a possible D gene (5 bases). V lost 6 bases to trimming and J lost 5 bases, with 11 bases between them. The CDR3 spans 12 residues. Per the germline V gene, CDR1 is MNHEY and CDR2 is SVGAGI. CDR3 protein: CASRQGVNEQYF. The CDR3, as DNA: TGTGCCAGCAGGCAGGGTGTCAACGAGCAGTACTTC.

J is TRBJ1-1 and V is TRBV19, with a weak D call TRBD1 (5 bases). V lost 9 bases and J lost 4, with 12 bases in between. The CDR3 contains 12 residues. CDR1 and CDR2 from the germline V gene are LNHDA and SQIVND (reference sequence). This chain's CDR3 is CASSYRFTEAFF. The CDR3 nucleotides are TGTGCCAGCTCTTACAGGTTCACTGAAGCTTTCTTT.

The chain employs TRBV5-1 and TRBJ2-7, with 7 bases aligning to TRBD2. The V and J ends lost 4 bases and 0 bases, in that order; junction bases with no gene match: 10. The CDR3 extends over 16 amino acids. CDR1 is SGHRS and CDR2 is YFSETQ in the germline V gene. The CDR3 loop is CASSPLGGSSSYEQYF. The CDR3 nucleotides are TGCGCCAGCAGCCCTCTGGGGGGGTCGAGCTCCTACGAGCAGTACTTC.

The genes are TRBV7-9 and TRBJ2-2; no clear D gene. From germline, CDR1 is SEHNR and CDR2 FQNEAQ (reference sequence). The CDR3 extends over 13 amino acids. Trimming shortened V by 2 bases and J by 6 bases, and 7 bases separated the two germline ends. The CDR3 coding sequence is TGTGCCAGCAGCTTATCCCTCTCCGGGGAGCTGTTTTTT. Amino acid sequence: CASSLSLSGELFF.

The chain joins TRBV6-1 to TRBJ2-3; D remains ambiguous. CDR1 MNHNS and CDR2 SASEGT come from the germline V gene. This CDR3 spans 15 amino acids. V lost 3 bases and J 2 bases, leaving 12 bases between the germline ends. This CDR3 is CASSDEEVSTDTQYF. The CDR3 coding sequence is TGTGCCAGCAGTGACGAAGAGGTATCCACAGATACGCAGTATTTT.

V usage is TRBV6-5 and J usage is TRBJ1-2, with 7 bases identical to TRBD1. Germline V gene sequence: CDR1 MNHEY, CDR2 SVGAGI. Losses at the gene ends were 2 bases for V and 2 bases for J; bases not matched to a gene: 5. The CDR3 length is 15 residues. The CDR3 DNA is TGTGCCAGCAGTTACACAGGACAGGTCAACTATGGCTACACCTTC. Translated: CASSYTGQVNYGYTF.

The chain combines TRBV2 with TRBJ2-5; D possibly corresponds to TRBD1 (6 bases). CDR1 and CDR2 from the germline V gene are SNHLY and FYNNEI. The CDR3 contains 13 residues. V was clipped by 10 bases and J by 2 bases, with 14 bases between them. The CDR3 sequence: CATTPDRQETQYF. CDR3 nucleotides: TGTGCCACCACCCCGGACAGACAAGAGACCCAGTACTTC.

This rearrangement joins TRBV11-2 to TRBJ1-2, with a possible D match to TRBD1 (6 bases). The germline V and J ends were trimmed by 5 bases and 4 bases, with 11 bases remaining between them. The germline V gene has CDR1 SGHAT and CDR2 FQNNGV. This CDR3 spans 13 amino acids. DNA for the CDR3: TGTGCCAGCAGCCCTACAGGGATCTATGGCTACACCTTC. Translated: CASSPTGIYGYTF. Full variable domain (remainder filled in from reference TRBV11-2 and TRBJ1-2): EAGVAQSPRYKIIEKRQSVAFWCNPISGHATLYWYQQILGQGPKLLIQFQNNGVVDDSQLPKDRFSAERLKGVDSTLKIQPAKLEDSAVYLCASSPTGIYGYTFGSGTRLTVV.

This clone was observed once. The chain carries TRBV11-2 and TRBJ2-7; 10 nucleotides match TRBD2. The CDR3 is 15 amino acids. The trim removed 3 bases at V and 2 bases at J, leaving 4 bases unmatched. Germline V gene lookup returns CDR1 SGHAT and CDR2 FQNNGV. Here the CDR3 reads CASSFLAGATYEQYV. In DNA form, the CDR3 reads TGTGCCAGCAGCTTCCTAGCGGGGGCTACCTACGAGCAGTACGTC.

This clone was detected only once. The CDR3 DNA follows: TGTGCCAGCAGTTACTCGGGCAGGGAGGACTATGGCTACACCTTC. Amino acids: CASSYSGREDYGYTF. V and J are TRBV6-5 and TRBJ1-2, with a weak D call TRBD1 (5 bases). The CDR3 runs to 15 residues. V lost 0 bases to trimming and J lost 3 bases, with 11 bases between them. CDR1 and CDR2 (germline): MNHEY, SVGAGI.